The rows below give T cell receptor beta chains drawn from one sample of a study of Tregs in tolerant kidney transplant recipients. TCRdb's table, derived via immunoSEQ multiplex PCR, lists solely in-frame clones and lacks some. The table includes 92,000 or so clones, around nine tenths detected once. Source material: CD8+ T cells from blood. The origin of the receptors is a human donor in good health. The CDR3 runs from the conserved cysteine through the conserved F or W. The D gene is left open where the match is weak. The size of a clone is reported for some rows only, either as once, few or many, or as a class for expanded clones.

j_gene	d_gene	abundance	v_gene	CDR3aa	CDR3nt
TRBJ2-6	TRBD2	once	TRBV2	CASAPGGGPTSGANVLTF	TGTGCCAGCGCCCCCGGGGGGGGACCTACCTCTGGGGCCAACGTCCTGACTTTC
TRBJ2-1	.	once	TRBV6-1	CASRKGNEQFF	TGTGCCAGCAGGAAGGGGAATGAGCAGTTCTTC
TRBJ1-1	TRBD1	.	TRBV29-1	CSVDLFNRDRGKNTEAFF	TGCAGCGTCGACTTGTTTAACCGGGACAGGGGGAAGAACACTGAAGCTTTCTTT
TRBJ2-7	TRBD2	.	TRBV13	CASSSRTSGGTYEQYF	TGTGCCAGCAGCTCCCGGACTAGCGGAGGGACCTACGAGCAGTACTTC
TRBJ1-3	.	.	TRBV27	CASSPFQSSGNTIYF	TGTGCCAGCAGTCCATTTCAAAGCTCTGGAAACACCATATATTTT
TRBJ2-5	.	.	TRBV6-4	CASSVGQGLGETQYF	TGTGCCAGCAGTGTGGGGCAGGGATTAGGAGAGACCCAGTACTTC
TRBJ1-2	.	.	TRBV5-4	CASSFYLTPAYGYTF	TGTGCCAGCAGCTTTTATCTCACCCCCGCCTATGGCTACACCTTC
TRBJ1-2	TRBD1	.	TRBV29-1	CSVEDRQGHAYGYTF	TGCAGCGTTGAAGACAGACAGGGCCACGCCTATGGCTACACCTTC
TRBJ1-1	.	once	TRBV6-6	CASGRTNTEAFF	TGTGCCAGCGGGAGGACGAACACTGAAGCTTTCTTT
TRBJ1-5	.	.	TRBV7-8	CASSLAPGAVGNQPQHF	TGTGCCAGCAGCTTAGCGCCCGGGGCGGTCGGCAATCAGCCCCAGCATTTT
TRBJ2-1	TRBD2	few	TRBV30	CAWTSGSPRYYNEQFF	TGTGCCTGGACTAGCGGGAGCCCCCGATATTACAATGAGCAGTTCTTC
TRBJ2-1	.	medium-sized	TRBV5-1	CASRRDEQFF	TGCGCCAGCAGGAGGGATGAGCAGTTCTTC
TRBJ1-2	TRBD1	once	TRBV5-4	CASSEDRVYGYTF	TGTGCCAGCAGCGAGGACAGGGTGTATGGCTACACCTTC
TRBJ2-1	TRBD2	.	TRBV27	CASSFTSGTNEQFF	TGTGCCAGCAGTTTCACTAGCGGGACCAATGAGCAGTTCTTC
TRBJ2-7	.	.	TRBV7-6	CASSLTGNEQYF	TGTGCCAGCAGCTTAACAGGTAACGAGCAGTACTTC
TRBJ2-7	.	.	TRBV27	CASSLSRGGYEQYF	TGTGCCAGCAGTTTATCAAGGGGTGGCTACGAGCAGTACTTC
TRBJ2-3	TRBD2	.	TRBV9	CASSAAGGGTDTQYF	TGTGCCAGCAGCGCTGCGGGGGGGGGCACAGATACGCAGTATTTT
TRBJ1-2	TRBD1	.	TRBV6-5	CASSYSGTDAYGYTF	TGTGCCAGCAGTTACTCTGGGACAGATGCCTATGGCTACACCTTC
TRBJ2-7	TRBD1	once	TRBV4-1	CASSQVQGAEQYF	TGCGCCAGCAGCCAAGTACAGGGGGCCGAGCAGTACTTC
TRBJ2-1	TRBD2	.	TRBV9	CASSVGEGFYNEQFF	TGTGCCAGCAGCGTGGGGGAGGGTTTCTACAATGAGCAGTTCTTC
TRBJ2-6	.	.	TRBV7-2	CASSRTSSGANVLTF	TGTGCCAGCAGCCGTACAAGCTCTGGGGCCAACGTCCTGACTTTC
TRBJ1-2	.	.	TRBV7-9	CASSLSEPGYTF	TGTGCCAGCAGCTTGAGCGAGCCTGGCTACACCTTC
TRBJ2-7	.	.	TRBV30	CAWRDGPYEQYF	TGTGCCTGGAGGGACGGACCCTACGAGCAGTACTTC
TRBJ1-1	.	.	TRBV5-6	CASSLAGGNTEAFF	TGTGCCAGCAGCTTGGCGGGCGGTAACACTGAAGCTTTCTTT
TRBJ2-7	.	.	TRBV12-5	CASGPIPSRPYEQYF	TGTGCTAGTGGTCCTATCCCTAGTCGACCCTACGAGCAGTACTTC
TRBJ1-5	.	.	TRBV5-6	CASSLADSNQPQHF	TGTGCCAGCAGCTTGGCCGATAGCAATCAGCCCCAGCATTTT
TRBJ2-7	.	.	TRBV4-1	CASSQEQTTYEQYF	TGCGCCAGCAGCCAAGAGCAGACCACCTACGAGCAGTACTTC
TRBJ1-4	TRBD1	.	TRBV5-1	CASPVRRGREKLFF	TGCGCCAGCCCAGTAAGAAGGGGGCGTGAAAAACTGTTTTTT
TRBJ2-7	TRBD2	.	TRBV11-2	CASSLVKGLGFHEQYF	TGTGCCAGCAGCTTAGTTAAGGGACTAGGATTCCACGAGCAGTACTTC
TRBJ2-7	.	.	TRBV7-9	CASSSGLLYEQYF	TGTGCCAGCAGCTCGGGACTTCTCTACGAGCAGTACTTC
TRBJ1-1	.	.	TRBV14	CASSQDPAAEGFTEAFF	TGTGCCAGCAGCCAAGATCCCGCGGCAGAGGGGTTCACTGAAGCTTTCTTT
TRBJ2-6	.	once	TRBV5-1	CASSPWVRGPGSGANVLTF	TGCGCCAGCAGCCCCTGGGTACGGGGTCCTGGCTCTGGGGCCAACGTCCTGACTTTC
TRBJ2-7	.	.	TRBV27	CASSLAYFGTNEQYF	TGTGCCAGCAGTTTAGCATACTTCGGGACGAACGAGCAGTACTTC
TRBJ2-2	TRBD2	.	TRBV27	CASSLSAGAITGELFF	TGTGCCAGCAGTTTATCAGCGGGGGCCATCACCGGGGAGCTGTTTTTT
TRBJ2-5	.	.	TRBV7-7	CASSLSGEQSQETQYF	TGTGCTAGCAGCCTCTCGGGGGAACAGTCACAAGAGACCCAGTACTTC
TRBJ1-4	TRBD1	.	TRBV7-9	CASSFRGQLNEKLFF	TGTGCCAGCAGCTTCAGGGGGCAGCTTAATGAAAAACTGTTTTTT
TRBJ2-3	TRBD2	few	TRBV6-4	CASSDVAGGSTDTQYF	TGTGCCAGCAGTGACGTCGCGGGGGGCAGCACAGATACGCAGTATTTT
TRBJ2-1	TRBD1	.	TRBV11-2	CASSLGQGRVDEQFF	TGTGCCAGCAGCTTGGGACAGGGGAGGGTCGATGAGCAGTTCTTC
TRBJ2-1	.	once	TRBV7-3	CASSLGYRVDSYNEQFF	TGTGCCAGCAGTTTAGGGTACAGGGTCGACTCCTACAATGAGCAGTTCTTC
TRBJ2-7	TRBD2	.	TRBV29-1	CSGSPGGGTYEQYF	TGCAGCGGATCTCCGGGCGGGGGGACCTACGAGCAGTACTTC
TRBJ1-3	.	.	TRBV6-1	CASSETRRSGNTIYF	TGTGCCAGCAGTGAAACGCGGAGATCTGGAAACACCATATATTTT